The entry below gives a single T cell receptor beta chain sequence along with its context. This entry is derived from a study of blood T cell repertoires in COVID-19. Overall study: Nucleic acid was either cDNA or gDNA, and it came from T cells, B-cell-depleted T cells, or PBMCs.

Data came from immunoSEQ multiplex PCR; TCRdb stores just in-frame clones and leaves some out. The sample includes hundreds of thousands of clones, roughly four fifths of them seen just once. The sample comprised peripheral blood. This TCR came from a woman of 80 years or more with acute or convalescent COVID-19.

CDR3 coding DNA: TGTGCCAGCTCCACCACGGGGAGGGATTCACCCCTCCACTTT. Its protein product is CASSTTGRDSPLHF. The rearrangement joins TRBV18 to TRBJ1-6; D uncertain. V lost 6 bases to trimming and J lost 8 bases, with 14 bases between them. CDR3 length equals 14 residues. The germline CDR1 and CDR2 sequences are KGHSH and LQKENI.